This T cell receptor (beta chain) was found in a study of response to subunit inactivated influenza vaccine. General study findings and limits: Few additional T cells are recruited per seasonal influenza vaccination, authors suggested.

This clonotype was found a few times. The antigen is unknown. One junction end disagrees with the germline gene, perhaps due to a read error. CDR1 and CDR2 (germline): SGHRS, YFSETQ. CDR3 length: 12 amino acids. TCRdb processed the RT-PCR reads anew with MiXCR; each CDR3 protein has one entry. The profile shows approximately 310,000 distinct CDR3 sequences, about a fifth of them singletons. Sequencing used PBMCs from blood, obtained 21 months after vaccination. The receptor was isolated from a man aged 45 to 70 who received an inactivated influenza vaccine. The genes are TRBV5-1 and TRBJ2-7; 11 positions agree with TRBD1. The CDR3 nucleotides are TGCGCCAGCAGCCCGGGGGACAGGGGGATCGTCTTC. Protein: CASSPGDRGIVF.